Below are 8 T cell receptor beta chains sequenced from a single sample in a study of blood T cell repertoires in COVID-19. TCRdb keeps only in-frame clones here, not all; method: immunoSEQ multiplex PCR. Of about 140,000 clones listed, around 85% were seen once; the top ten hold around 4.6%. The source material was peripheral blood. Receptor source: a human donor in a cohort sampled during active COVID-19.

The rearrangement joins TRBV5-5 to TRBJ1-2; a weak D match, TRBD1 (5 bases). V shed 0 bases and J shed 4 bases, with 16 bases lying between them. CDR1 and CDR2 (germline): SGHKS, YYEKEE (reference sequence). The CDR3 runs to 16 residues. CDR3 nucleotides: TGTGCCAGCAGCTTGGCCTTTGGGGCGCTCGCCTATGGCTACACCTTC. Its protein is CASSLAFGALAYGYTF.

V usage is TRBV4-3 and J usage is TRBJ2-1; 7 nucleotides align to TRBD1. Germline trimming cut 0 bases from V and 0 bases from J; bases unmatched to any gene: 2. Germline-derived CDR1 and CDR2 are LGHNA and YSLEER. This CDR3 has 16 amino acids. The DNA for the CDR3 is TGCGCCAGCAGCCAAGATGCAGGGGGCTCCTACAATGAGCAGTTCTTC. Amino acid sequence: CASSQDAGGSYNEQFF.

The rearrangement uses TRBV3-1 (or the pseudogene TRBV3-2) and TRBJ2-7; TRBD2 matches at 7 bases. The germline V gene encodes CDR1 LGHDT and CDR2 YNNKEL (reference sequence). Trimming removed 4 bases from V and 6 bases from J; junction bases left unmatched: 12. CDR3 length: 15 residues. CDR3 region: CASSRSRTSRGEQYF. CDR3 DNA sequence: TGTGCCAGCAGCCGTTCCAGGACTAGTCGAGGCGAGCAGTACTTC.

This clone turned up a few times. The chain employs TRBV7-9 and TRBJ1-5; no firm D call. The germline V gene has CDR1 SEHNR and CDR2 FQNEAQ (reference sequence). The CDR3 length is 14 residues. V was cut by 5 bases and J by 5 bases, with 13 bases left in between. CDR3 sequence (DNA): TGTGCCAGCAGCCGCGGCGGCTTGGATCAGCCCCAGCATTTT. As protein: CASSRGGLDQPQHF. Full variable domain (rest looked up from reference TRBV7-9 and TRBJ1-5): DTGVSQNPRHKITKRGQNVTFRCDPISEHNRLYWYRQTLGQGPEFLTYFQNEAQLEKSRLLSDRFSAERPKGSFSTLEIQRTEQGDSAMYLCASSRGGLDQPQHFGDGTRLSIL.

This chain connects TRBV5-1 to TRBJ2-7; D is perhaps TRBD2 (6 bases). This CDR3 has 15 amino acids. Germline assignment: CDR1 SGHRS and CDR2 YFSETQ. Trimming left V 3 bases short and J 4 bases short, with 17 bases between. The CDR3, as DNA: TGCGCCAGCAGCTACCTGGGACTTCGGGTGTACGAGCAGTACTTC. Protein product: CASSYLGLRVYEQYF.

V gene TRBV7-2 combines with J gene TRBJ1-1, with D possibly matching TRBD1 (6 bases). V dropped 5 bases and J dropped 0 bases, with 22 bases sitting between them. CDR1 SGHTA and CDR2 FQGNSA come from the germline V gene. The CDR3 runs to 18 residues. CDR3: CASSLRTEGFHMNTEAFF. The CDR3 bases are TGTGCCAGCAGCCTCCGGACAGAGGGGTTTCACATGAACACTGAAGCTTTCTTT.

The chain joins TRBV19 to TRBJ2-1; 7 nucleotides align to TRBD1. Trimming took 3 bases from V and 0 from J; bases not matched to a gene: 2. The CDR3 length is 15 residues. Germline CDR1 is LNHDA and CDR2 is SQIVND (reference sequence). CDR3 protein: CASSIRDSSYNEQFF. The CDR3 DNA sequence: TGTGCCAGTAGTATCCGGGACAGCTCCTACAATGAGCAGTTCTTC. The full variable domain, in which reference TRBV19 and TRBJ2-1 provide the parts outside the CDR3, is DGGITQSPKYLFRKEGQNVTLSCEQNLNHDAMYWYRQDPGQGLRLIYYSQIVNDFQKGDIAEGYSVSREKKESFPLTVTSAQKNPTAFYLCASSIRDSSYNEQFFGPGTRLTVL.

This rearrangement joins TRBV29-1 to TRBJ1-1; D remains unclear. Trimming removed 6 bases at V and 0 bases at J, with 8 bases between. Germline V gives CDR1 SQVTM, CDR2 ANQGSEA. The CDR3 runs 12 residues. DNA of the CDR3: TGCAGCGTGAGAGTAGTGAACACTGAAGCTTTCTTT. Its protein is CSVRVVNTEAFF.